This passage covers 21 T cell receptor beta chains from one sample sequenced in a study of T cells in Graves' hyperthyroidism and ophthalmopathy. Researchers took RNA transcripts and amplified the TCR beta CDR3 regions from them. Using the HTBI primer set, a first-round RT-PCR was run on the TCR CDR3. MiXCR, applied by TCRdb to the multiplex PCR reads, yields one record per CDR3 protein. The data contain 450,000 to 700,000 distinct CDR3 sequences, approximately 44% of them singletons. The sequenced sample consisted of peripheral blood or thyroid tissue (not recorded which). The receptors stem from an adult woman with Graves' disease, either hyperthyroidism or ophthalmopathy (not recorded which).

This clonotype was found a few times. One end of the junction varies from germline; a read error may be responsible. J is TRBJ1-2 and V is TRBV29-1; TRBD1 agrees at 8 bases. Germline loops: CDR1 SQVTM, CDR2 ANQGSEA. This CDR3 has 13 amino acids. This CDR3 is CSVVAGGNSGYTF. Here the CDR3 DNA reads TGCAGCGTTGTAGCAGGGGGCAACTCTGGCTACACCTTC.

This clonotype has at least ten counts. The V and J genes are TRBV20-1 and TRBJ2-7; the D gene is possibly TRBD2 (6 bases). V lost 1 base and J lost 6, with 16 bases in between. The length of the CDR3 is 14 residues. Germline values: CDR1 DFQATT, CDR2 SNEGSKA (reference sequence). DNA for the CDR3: TGCAGTGCTAGAGTGGCAGGGACTTTTGGCGAGCAGTACTTC. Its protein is CSARVAGTFGEQYF.

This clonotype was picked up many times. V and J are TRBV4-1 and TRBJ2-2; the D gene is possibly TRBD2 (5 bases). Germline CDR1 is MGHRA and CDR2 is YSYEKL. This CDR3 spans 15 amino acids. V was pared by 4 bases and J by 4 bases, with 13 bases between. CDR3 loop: CASSPLIEGTGELFF. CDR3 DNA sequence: TGCGCCAGCAGCCCCCTGATCGAGGGCACCGGGGAGCTGTTTTTT.

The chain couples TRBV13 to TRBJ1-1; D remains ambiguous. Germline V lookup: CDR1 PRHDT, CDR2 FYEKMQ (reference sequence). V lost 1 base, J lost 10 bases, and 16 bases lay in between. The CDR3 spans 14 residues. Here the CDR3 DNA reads TGTGCCAGCAGCTTAGCCCGGGCTCAGCGGGGAGCTTTCTTT. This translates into CASSLARAQRGAFF. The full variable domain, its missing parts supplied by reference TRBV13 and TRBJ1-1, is AAGVIQSPRHLIKEKRETATLKCYPIPRHDTVYWYQQGPGQDPQFLISFYEKMQSDKGSIPDRFSAQQFSDYHSELNMSSLELGDSALYFCASSLARAQRGAFFGQGTRLTVV.

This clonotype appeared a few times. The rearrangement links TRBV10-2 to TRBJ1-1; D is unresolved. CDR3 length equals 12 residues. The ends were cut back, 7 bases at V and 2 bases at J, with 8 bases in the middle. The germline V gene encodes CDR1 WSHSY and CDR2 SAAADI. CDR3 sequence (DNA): TGCGCCAGCACCAATCCCAACACTGAAGCTTTCTTT. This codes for CASTNPNTEAFF.

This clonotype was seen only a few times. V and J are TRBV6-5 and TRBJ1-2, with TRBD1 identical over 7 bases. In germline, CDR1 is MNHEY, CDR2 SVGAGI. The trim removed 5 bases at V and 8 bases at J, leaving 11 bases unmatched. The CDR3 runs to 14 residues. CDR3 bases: TGTGCCAGCAGTCGGGACAGTCCCTCCGCGGGCTACACCTTC. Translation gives CASSRDSPSAGYTF.

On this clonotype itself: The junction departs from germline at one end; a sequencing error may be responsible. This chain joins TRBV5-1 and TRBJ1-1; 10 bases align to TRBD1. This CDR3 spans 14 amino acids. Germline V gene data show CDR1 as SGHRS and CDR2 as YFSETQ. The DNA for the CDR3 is TGTGCCAGCACCCCCTGGGGACAGGGGACTGAAGCTTTCTTT. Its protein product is CASTPWGQGTEAFF.

This CDR3 reads CAWATREKLFF. CDR3 DNA sequence: TGTGCCTGGGCCACACGGGAAAAACTGTTTTTT. This chain joins TRBV30 and TRBJ1-4; D is ambiguous. Looked up from germline, CDR1 is GTSNPN and CDR2 is SVGIG (reference sequence). V was trimmed by 5 bases and J by 8 bases, leaving 9 bases between them. The CDR3 totals 11 residues. Full variable domain (rest looked up from reference TRBV30 and TRBJ1-4): SQTIHQWPATLVQPVGSPLSLECTVEGTSNPNLYWYRQAAGRGLQLLFYSVGIGQISSEVPQNLSASRPQDRQFILSSKKLLLSDSGFYLCAWATREKLFFGSGTQLSVL.

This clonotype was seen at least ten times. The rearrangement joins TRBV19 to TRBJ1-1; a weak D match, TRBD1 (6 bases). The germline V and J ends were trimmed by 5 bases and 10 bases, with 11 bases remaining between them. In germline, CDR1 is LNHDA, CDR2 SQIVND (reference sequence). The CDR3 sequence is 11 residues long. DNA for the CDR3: TGTGCCAGTAGTCCCGGGACACGAGCTTTCTTT. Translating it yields CASSPGTRAFF.

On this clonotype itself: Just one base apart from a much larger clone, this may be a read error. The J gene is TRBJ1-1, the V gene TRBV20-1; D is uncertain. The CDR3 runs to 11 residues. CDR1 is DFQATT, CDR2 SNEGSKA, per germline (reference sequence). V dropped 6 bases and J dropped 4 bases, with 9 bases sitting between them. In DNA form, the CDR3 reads TGCAGTGCAATTCTGGGCACTGAAGCTTTCTTT. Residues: CSAILGTEAFF.

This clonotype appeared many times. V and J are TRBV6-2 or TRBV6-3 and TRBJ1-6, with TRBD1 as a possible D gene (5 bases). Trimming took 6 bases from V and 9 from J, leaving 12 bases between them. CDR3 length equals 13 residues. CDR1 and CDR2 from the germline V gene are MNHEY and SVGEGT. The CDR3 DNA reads TGTGCCAGCAGGGGGACGGACACTTCACCCCTCCACTTT. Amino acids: CASRGTDTSPLHF.

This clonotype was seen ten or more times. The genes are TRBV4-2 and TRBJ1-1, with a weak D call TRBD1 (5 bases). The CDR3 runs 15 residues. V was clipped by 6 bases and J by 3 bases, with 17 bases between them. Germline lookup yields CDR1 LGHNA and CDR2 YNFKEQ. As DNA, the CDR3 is TGTGCCAGCAGTCAACGGCGGGGGGATGACACTGAAGCTTTCTTT. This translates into CASSQRRGDDTEAFF.

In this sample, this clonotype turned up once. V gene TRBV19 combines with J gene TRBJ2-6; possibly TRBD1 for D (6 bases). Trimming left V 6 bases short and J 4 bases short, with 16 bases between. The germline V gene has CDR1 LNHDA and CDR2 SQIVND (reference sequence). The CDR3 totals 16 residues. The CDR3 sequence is CASSPETGLGANVLTF. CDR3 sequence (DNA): TGTGCCAGTAGCCCAGAGACAGGCTTAGGGGCCAACGTCCTGACTTTC. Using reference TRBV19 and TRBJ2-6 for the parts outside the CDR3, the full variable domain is DGGITQSPKYLFRKEGQNVTLSCEQNLNHDAMYWYRQDPGQGLRLIYYSQIVNDFQKGDIAEGYSVSREKKESFPLTVTSAQKNPTAFYLCASSPETGLGANVLTFGAGSRLTVL.

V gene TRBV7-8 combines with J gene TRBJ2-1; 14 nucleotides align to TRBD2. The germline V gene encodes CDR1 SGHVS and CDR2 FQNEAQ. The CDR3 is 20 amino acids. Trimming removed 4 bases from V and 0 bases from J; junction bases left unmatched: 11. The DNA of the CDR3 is TGTGCCAGCAGCTCCCGGGGACTAGCGGGAGTACTTAGCTCCTACAATGAGCAGTTCTTC. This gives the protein CASSSRGLAGVLSSYNEQFF. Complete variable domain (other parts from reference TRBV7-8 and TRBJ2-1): GAGVSQSPRYKVAKRGQDVALRCDPISGHVSLFWYQQALGQGPEFLTYFQNEAQLDKSGLPSDRFFAERPEGSVSTLKIQRTQQEDSAVYLCASSSRGLAGVLSSYNEQFFGPGTRLTVL.

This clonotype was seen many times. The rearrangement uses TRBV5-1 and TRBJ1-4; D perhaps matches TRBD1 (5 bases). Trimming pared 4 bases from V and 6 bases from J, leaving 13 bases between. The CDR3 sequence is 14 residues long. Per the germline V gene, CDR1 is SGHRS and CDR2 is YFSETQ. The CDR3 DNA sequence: TGCGCCAGCAGCCAATCGCAGGGTCATGAAAAACTGTTTTTT. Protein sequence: CASSQSQGHEKLFF.

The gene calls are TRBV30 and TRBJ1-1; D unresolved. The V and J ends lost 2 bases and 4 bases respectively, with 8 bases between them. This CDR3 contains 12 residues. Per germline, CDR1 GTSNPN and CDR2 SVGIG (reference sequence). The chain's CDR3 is CAWSQDGTEAFF. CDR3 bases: TGTGCCTGGAGTCAGGATGGCACTGAAGCTTTCTTT. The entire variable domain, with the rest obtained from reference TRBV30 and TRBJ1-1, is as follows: SQTIHQWPATLVQPVGSPLSLECTVEGTSNPNLYWYRQAAGRGLQLLFYSVGIGQISSEVPQNLSASRPQDRQFILSSKKLLLSDSGFYLCAWSQDGTEAFFGQGTRLTVV.

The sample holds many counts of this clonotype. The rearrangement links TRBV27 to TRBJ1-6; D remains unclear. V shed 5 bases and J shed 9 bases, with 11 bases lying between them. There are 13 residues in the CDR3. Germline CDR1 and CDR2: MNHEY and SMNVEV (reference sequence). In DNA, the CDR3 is TGTGCCAGCAGTAAAGCGTCCGGTTCACCCCTCCACTTT. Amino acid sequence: CASSKASGSPLHF.

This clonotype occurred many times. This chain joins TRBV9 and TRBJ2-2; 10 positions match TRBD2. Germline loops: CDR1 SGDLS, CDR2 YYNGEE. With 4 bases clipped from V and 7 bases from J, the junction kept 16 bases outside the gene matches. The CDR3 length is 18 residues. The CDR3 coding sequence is TGTGCCAGCAGCCCGACTACCGGGACTAGCGCCCATGACGGGGAGCTGTTTTTT. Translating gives CASSPTTGTSAHDGELFF.

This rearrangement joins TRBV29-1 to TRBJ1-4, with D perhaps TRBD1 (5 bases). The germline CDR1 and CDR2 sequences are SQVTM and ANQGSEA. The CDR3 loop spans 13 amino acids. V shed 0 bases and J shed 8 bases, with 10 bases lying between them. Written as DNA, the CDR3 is TGCAGCGTTGAAGAGAGGGGCTACGAAAAACTGTTTTTT. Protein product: CSVEERGYEKLFF. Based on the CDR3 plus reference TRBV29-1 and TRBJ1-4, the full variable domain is SAVISQKPSRDICQRGTSLTIQCQVDSQVTMMFWYRQQPGQSLTLIATANQGSEATYESGFVIDKFPISRPNLTFSTLTVSNMSPEDSSIYLCSVEERGYEKLFFGSGTQLSVL.

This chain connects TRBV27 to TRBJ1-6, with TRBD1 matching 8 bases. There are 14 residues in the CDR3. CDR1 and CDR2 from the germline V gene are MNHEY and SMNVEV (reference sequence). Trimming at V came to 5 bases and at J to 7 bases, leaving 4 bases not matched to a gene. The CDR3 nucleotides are TGTGCCAGCAGTCCTCACAGGGGGAATTCACCCCTCCACTTT. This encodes CASSPHRGNSPLHF.

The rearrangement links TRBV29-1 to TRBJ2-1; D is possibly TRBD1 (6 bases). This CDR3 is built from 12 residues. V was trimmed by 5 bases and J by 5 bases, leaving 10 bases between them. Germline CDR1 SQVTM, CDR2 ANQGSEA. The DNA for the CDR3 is TGCAGCGTTTCGGACAGAGACAATGAGCAGTTCTTC. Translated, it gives CSVSDRDNEQFF.